This T cell receptor beta chain is drawn from a study of CD8 T cells in ankylosing spondylitis. Study-level results: Made up of fewer than 10 highly homologous variants, a TCR beta motif appeared characteristic of ankylosing spondylitis blood. Researchers report that disease-linked clones proved CD8+ and relatively rare in peripheral blood.

TCRdb redid the calling of the 5' RACE reads with MiXCR, one entry per CDR3 protein. The table records roughly 180,000 distinct CDR3 sequences, approximately 9% of them present only once. This clonotype was observed a few times. Its antigen is not identified. The V and J ends lost 0 bases and 2 bases respectively, with 12 bases between them. The germline gives CDR1 MNHEY, CDR2 SVGAGI. CDR3 length: 16 residues. The TCR comes from a female donor with ankylosing spondylitis or in good health (not recorded which). Specimen: blood, either unsorted or a sorted T cell fraction (not recorded which). The chain links TRBV6-5 to TRBJ2-3; D gene unclear. The CDR3 region is CASSYSPNRDTDTQYF. CDR3 DNA: TGTGCCAGCAGTTACTCCCCCAATAGGGACACAGATACGCAGTATTTT.